The clone carrying this T cell receptor beta chain was picked up one time. Its target is not known. Donors, without exception, were Caucasian adults residing in Nashville, Tennessee. A split of CD4+ cells into CD45RA+ naive and CD45RA-negative memory subsets was performed. This CDR3 region has 13 residues. Deletions cut 0 bases from V and 5 bases from J, with 9 bases between. CDR1 is SGHRS and CDR2 is YFSETQ in the germline V gene. This record belongs to a study of shared clonotypes between healthy human individuals. Several immunoSEQ plates received, in even portions, the genomic DNA of each subset. TCRdb's table, derived via immunoSEQ multiplex PCR, lists solely in-frame clones and lacks some. Here the sample spans around 510,000 clones, roughly 95% being singletons. Study-wide results and limits: Clonotypes not shared had lower generation probabilities than those common to all four donors.

Sample: naive CD4+ T cells sorted from blood. Subset denoted: CD45RA+ positively selected. The receptor comes from a woman aged 25 to 39 in good health. The V gene is TRBV5-1, the J gene TRBJ2-7; unclear D gene. The CDR3: CASSLGPQHEQYF. CDR3 DNA sequence: TGCGCCAGCAGCTTGGGTCCCCAACACGAGCAGTACTTC. Complete variable domain (other parts from reference TRBV5-1 and TRBJ2-7): KAGVTQTPRYLIKTRGQQVTLSCSPISGHRSVSWYQQTPGQGLQFLFEYFSETQRNKGNFPGRFSGRQFSNSRSEMNVSTLELGDSALYLCASSLGPQHEQYFGPGTRLTVT.